This T cell receptor beta chain was retrieved from a study of beta chain features in type 1 diabetes. The CDR3 length is 14 residues. V dropped 3 bases and J dropped 2; count of bases not matched to a gene: 4. Germline values: CDR1 LNHNV, CDR2 YYDKDF (reference sequence). To note about this clone: Its antigen is unidentified.

Expressed TCRB transcripts were sequenced because the isolated RNA had all been reverse transcribed beforehand. Naive, central memory and regulatory T cell samples averaged about 3.57 million reads. Clones were read by immunoSEQ multiplex PCR, and TCRdb kept only the in-frame ones, dropping some. Counted here are just over 450,000 clones, around 30% occurring once; the ten biggest clones make up around 0.065%. Broader study findings: Sequencing from cDNA could over-represent high-TCR-expressing cells.

The source is a man aged 18 to 30 in good health. This chain connects TRBV15 to TRBJ2-7; 7 nucleotides match TRBD1. Sample: naive CD4+ T cells from blood. CDR3 in amino acids: CATSSQQGTYEQYF. The CDR3 DNA follows: TGTGCCACCAGCAGTCAACAGGGGACCTACGAGCAGTACTTC.